This is a list of T cell receptor beta chains from one sample in a study of cytomegalovirus exposure and HLA in healthy donors. Profiling relied on immunoSEQ multiplex PCR, and the TCRdb table lists in-frame clones only, not all of them. The table records more than 60,000 clones, roughly 80% of them present only once. Sample: PBMCs. Receptor source: a male donor in good health and CMV-seropositive. Both conserved end residues are trimmed from each CDR3.

j_call v_call cdr3_aa
TRBJ1-5 TRBV28 ASSSTGTNQPQH
TRBJ1-1 TRBV7-9 ASSFLPTVGNTEAF
TRBJ2-5 TRBV11-1 ASSFWSEMETQY
TRBJ1-4 TRBV5-6 ASSYWTGQNEKLF
TRBJ2-4 TRBV4-1 ASSRIVQGSAKNIQY
TRBJ2-3 TRBV30 AWSVVAGSTDTQY
TRBJ2-3 TRBV5-6 ASSPIDRASTDTQY
TRBJ1-1 TRBV7-9 ASSLVQAEAF
. TRBV5-1 ASSDTDRGLYEQY
TRBJ1-2 TRBV27 ASSFATSIATSIGTGGGYT
TRBJ1-2 TRBV6-1 ASRRDRDDYGYT
TRBJ1-6 TRBV6-1 ASSGPRGPFNNSPLH
TRBJ1-1 TRBV20-1 SVGAGAF